Detailed here is one T cell receptor (beta chain). The data are from a study of CD8 T cells in Susac syndrome. CDR1 and CDR2 from the germline V gene are DFQATT and SNEGSKA (reference sequence). The CDR3 is 14 residues long. With V trimmed by 6 bases and J by 4 bases, 9 bases remained unmatched. The RNA input was roughly 0.45 to 1 ug, and it was reverse transcribed with random hexamers. TCRdb recomputed calls from the immunoSEQ multiplex PCR reads with MiXCR, one row per CDR3 protein. The table lists 100,000 to 150,000 distinct CDR3 sequences, about 95% of them singletons. Patients with Susac syndrome met the recently defined diagnostic criteria for definite or probable disease.

The clonotype comes from a human donor with Susac syndrome. Sequenced: CD8+ T cells from PBMCs. This chain uses TRBV20-1 with TRBJ2-5, with TRBD2 matching 9 bases. The CDR3 spells CSAGTSRGGETQYF. The DNA of the CDR3 is TGCAGTGCAGGGACTAGCCGGGGGGGAGAGACCCAGTACTTC.